This T cell receptor beta chain was sequenced during a study of identical twins. Template switching, a step in the protocol, added a universal primer site, and cDNA carried unique molecular identifiers. MiXCR, applied by TCRdb to the 5' RACE reads, yields one record per CDR3 protein. The sample contains 540,000 or so distinct CDR3 sequences, 20% to 25% of which appear only once. The J segment lost 10 bases and the V segment lost 1 base, leaving 4 bases of the junction unmatched. The germline CDR1 and CDR2 sequences are DFQATT and SNEGSKA (reference sequence). The CDR3 contains 13 residues. The data were also submitted as part of a second study, on yellow fever vaccine responses in identical twins.

What was sequenced was CD4+ T cells sorted from blood. The sequence came from a woman aged 18-35 years in good health. V and J are TRBV20-1 and TRBJ2-1; TRBD2 aligns across 10 bases. The CDR3 protein is CSARVLAGKEQFF. The CDR3 DNA reads TGCAGTGCTAGAGTACTAGCGGGAAAAGAGCAGTTCTTC.